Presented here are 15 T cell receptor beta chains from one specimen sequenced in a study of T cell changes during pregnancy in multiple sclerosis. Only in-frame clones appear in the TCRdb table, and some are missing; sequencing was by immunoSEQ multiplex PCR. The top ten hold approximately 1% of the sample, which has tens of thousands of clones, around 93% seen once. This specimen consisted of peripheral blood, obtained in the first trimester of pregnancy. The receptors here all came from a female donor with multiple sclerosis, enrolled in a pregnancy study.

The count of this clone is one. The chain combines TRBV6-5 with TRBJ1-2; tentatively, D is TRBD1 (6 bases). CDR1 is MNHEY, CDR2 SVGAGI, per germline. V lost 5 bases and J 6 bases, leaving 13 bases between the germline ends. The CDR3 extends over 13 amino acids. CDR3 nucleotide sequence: TGTGCCAGCAGTGGCAGGGGAATTAATGGCTACACCTTC. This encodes CASSGRGINGYTF.

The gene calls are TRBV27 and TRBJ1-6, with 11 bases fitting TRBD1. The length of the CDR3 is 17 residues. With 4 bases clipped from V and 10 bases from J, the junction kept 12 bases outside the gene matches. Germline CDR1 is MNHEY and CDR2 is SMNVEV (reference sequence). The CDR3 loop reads CASSSGQGARFGSPLHF. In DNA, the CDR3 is TGTGCCAGCAGTTCCGGACAGGGGGCGCGTTTTGGCTCACCCCTCCACTTT.

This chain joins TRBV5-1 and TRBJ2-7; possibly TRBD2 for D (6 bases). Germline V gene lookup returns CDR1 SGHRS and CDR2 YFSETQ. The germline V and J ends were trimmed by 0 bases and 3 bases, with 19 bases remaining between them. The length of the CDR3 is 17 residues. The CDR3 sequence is CASSLEHGGIHFYEQYF. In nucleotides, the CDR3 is TGCGCCAGCAGCTTGGAGCATGGCGGGATCCACTTCTACGAGCAGTACTTC.

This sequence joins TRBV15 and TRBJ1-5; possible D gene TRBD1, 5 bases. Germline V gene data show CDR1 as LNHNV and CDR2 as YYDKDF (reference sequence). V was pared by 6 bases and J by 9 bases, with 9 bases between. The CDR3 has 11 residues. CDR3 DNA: TGTGCCACCAGAGGGCAGGGGCCCCAGCATTTT. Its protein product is CATRGQGPQHF.

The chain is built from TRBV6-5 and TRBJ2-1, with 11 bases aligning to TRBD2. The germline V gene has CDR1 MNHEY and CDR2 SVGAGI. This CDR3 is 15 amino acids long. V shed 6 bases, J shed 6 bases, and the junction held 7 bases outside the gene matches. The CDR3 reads CASRLLAGGRNEQFF. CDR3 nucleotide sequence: TGTGCCAGCAGACTTTTAGCGGGAGGGCGCAATGAGCAGTTCTTC.

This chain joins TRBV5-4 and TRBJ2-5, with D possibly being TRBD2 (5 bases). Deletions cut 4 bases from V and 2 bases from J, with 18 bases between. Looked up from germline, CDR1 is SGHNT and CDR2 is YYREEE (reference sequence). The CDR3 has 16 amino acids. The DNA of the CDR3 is TGTGCCAGCAGCCCAGCTAGCAGGCGCGTGCAAGAGACCCAGTACTTC. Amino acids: CASSPASRRVQETQYF.

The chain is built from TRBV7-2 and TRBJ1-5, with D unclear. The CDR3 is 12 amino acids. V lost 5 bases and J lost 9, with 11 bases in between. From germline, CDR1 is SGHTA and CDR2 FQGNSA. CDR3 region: CASSMESGPQHF. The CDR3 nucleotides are TGTGCCAGCAGCATGGAGTCCGGGCCCCAGCATTTT.

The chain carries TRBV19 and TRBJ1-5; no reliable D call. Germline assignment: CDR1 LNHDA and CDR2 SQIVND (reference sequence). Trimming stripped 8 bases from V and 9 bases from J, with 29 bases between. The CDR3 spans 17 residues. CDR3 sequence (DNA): TGTGCCAGTTCCTTAGTACTATCCAGGACGGATAGCGTGCCCCAGCATTTT. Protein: CASSLVLSRTDSVPQHF.

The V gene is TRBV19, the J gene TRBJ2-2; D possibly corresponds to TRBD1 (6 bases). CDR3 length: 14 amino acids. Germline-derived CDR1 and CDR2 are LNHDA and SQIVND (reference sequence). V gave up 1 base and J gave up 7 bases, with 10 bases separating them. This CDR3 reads CASSIGTVRGELFF. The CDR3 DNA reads TGTGCCAGTAGTATAGGGACAGTCCGCGGGGAGCTGTTTTTT.

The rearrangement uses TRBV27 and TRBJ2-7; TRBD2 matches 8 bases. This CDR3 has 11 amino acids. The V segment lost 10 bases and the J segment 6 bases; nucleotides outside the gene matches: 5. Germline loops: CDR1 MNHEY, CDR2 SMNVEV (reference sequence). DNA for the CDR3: TGTGCCACCGGGGGGGGATCCGAGCAGTACTTC. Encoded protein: CATGGGSEQYF.

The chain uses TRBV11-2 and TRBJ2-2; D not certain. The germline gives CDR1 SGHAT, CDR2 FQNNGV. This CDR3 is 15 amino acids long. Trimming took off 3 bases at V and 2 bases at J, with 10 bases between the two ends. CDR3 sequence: CASSFRVDNTGELFF. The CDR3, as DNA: TGTGCCAGCAGCTTTCGCGTCGATAACACCGGGGAGCTGTTTTTT.

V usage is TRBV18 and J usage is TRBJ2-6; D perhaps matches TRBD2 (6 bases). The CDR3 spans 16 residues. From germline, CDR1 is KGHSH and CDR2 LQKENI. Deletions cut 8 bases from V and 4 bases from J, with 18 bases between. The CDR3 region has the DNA TGTGCCAGCCAATACGACGGGGGAAGAGGGGCCAACGTCCTGACTTTC. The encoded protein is CASQYDGGRGANVLTF.

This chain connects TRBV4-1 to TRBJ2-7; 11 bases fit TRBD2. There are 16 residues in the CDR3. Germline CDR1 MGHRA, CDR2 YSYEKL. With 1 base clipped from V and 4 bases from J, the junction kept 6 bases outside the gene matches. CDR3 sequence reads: CASSQVGTSGYYEQYF. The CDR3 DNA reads TGCGCCAGCAGCCAAGTGGGGACTAGCGGTTATTACGAGCAGTACTTC.

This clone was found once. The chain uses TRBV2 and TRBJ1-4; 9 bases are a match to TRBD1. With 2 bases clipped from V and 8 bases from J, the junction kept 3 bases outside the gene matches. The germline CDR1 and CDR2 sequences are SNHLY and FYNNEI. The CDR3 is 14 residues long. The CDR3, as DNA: TGTGCCAGCAGTGAAAACAGGGGGCACGAAAAACTGTTTTTT. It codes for CASSENRGHEKLFF.

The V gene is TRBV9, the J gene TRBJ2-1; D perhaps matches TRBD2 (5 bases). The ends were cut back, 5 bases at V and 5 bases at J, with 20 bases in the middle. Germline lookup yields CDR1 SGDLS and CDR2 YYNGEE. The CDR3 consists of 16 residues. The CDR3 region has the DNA TGTGCCAGCAGTCCTGACCCCCGGGGTAGGGACAATGAGCAGTTCTTC. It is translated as CASSPDPRGRDNEQFF. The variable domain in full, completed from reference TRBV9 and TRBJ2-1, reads DSGVTQTPKHLITATGQRVTLRCSPRSGDLSVYWYQQSLDQGLQFLIQYYNGEERAKGNILERFSAQQFPDLHSELNLSSLELGDSALYFCASSPDPRGRDNEQFFGPGTRLTVL.